This T cell receptor beta chain was captured in a study of cytomegalovirus exposure and HLA in healthy donors. CDR3 length: 15 amino acids. Germline lookup yields CDR1 SQVTM and CDR2 ANQGSEA. Trimming at V came to 7 bases and at J to 5 bases, leaving 7 bases not matched to a gene. PCR primers comprised 60 Vbeta and 13 Jbeta primers. The repertoire was sequenced with immunoSEQ multiplex PCR; TCRdb's copy has only in-frame clones and lacks some. The data show fewer than 150,000 clones, 80% seen once. This receptor was obtained from a man under 40 in good health and CMV-seronegative. The sequenced sample consisted of PBMCs. This rearrangement joins TRBV29-1 to TRBJ2-1; 14 nucleotides line up with TRBD2. CDR3: CSGRLAGGPDNEQFF. CDR3 DNA sequence: TGCAGCGGCCGACTAGCGGGAGGGCCGGACAATGAGCAGTTCTTC.